Listed below are T cell receptor beta chains from one sample, sequenced in a study of vaccination effects on CD4 cells after COVID-19. Using immunoSEQ multiplex PCR, the repertoire was profiled, and TCRdb retains in-frame clones only, with some absent. The repertoire holds tens of thousands of clones, with over 75% as singletons. These receptors' targets are unknown. The sequenced sample was CD4+ T cells from PBMCs cultured with HCoV-OC43 spike peptides, obtained after COVID-19 vaccination. Receptor source: a human donor who received a COVID-19 vaccine. Both conserved end residues are part of each CDR3. D genes are given only for firm matches. Clone size is stated in some rows and not others, as once, few, many or a class when expanded.

v_gene	abundance	d_gene	j_gene	CDR3nt	CDR3aa
TRBV24-1	few	NA	TRBJ1-2	TGTGCCACCAGTGACGAGACAGACCCCTATGGCTACACCTTC	CATSDETDPYGYTF
TRBV11-3	NA	TRBD1	TRBJ1-1	TGTGCCAGCAGCCCCGGACAGGGGCCTGAAGCTTTCTTT	CASSPGQGPEAFF
TRBV12-5	NA	NA	TRBJ1-2	TGTGCTAGTGCCAGATCGGTCTATGGCTACACCTTC	CASARSVYGYTF
TRBV6-1	NA	NA	TRBJ1-4	TGTGCCAGCAGTGAAGCAGGGCGGAAAATTAATGAAAAACTGTTTTTT	CASSEAGRKINEKLFF
TRBV18	once	NA	TRBJ1-6	TGTGCCAGCTCACCACAGGAGGCAAATTCACCCCTCCACTTT	CASSPQEANSPLHF
TRBV7-3	few	NA	TRBJ2-1	TGTGCCAGCAGTCCACAGGGGGGGCAGGGCAATGAGCAGTTCTTC	CASSPQGGQGNEQFF
TRBV3-1/TRBV3-2	NA	TRBD1	TRBJ1-4	TGTGCCAGCAGCCAAGGAGGGGGCGATGAAAAACTGTTTTTT	CASSQGGGDEKLFF
TRBV29-1	few	NA	TRBJ1-5	TGCAGCGTCCGGGACAACAATCAGCCCCAGCATTTT	CSVRDNNQPQHF
TRBV28	NA	NA	TRBJ1-5	TGTGCCAGCAGTTTAGGGGGGCATGGCAATCAGCCCCAGCATTTT	CASSLGGHGNQPQHF
TRBV2	few	NA	TRBJ2-5	TGTGCCAGCAGTGTTCTCAGGATTCAAGAGACCCAGTACTTC	CASSVLRIQETQYF
TRBV7-3	once	TRBD2	TRBJ2-3	TGTGCCAGCAGCTCGAGCGGGGGGGGCCCTAGCACAGATACGCAGTATTTT	CASSSSGGGPSTDTQYF
TRBV5-6	NA	NA	TRBJ1-5	TGTGCCAGCACCCTACCCCGGGACGTTAGCAATCAGCCCCAGCATTTT	CASTLPRDVSNQPQHF
TRBV4-1	NA	TRBD1	TRBJ2-3	TGCGCCAGCAGCCAAGATCAAGGGACAGGGGGCACAGATACGCAGTATTTT	CASSQDQGTGGTDTQYF
TRBV19	NA	NA	TRBJ1-1	TGTGCCAGTAGTATGGGACCGCCAAGCGGTATGAACACTGAAGCTTTCTTT	CASSMGPPSGMNTEAFF
TRBV6-5	once	NA	TRBJ1-5	TGTGCCAGCAGACTCGGACACTCACCCCAGCATTTT	CASRLGHSPQHF
TRBV7-8	once	TRBD1	TRBJ1-2	TGTGCCAGCAGCTTGACAGGGCCCGTGAACTATGGCTACACCTTC	CASSLTGPVNYGYTF
TRBV5-1	few	NA	TRBJ2-3	TGCGCCAGCAGCTTGGGTTCAGATACGCAGTATTTT	CASSLGSDTQYF
TRBV10-1	NA	TRBD1	TRBJ2-2	TGCGCCAGCAGTGCGGACAGGGGGTTTACCGGGGAGCTGTTTTTT	CASSADRGFTGELFF
TRBV9	once	NA	TRBJ2-5	TGTGCCAGCAGCGTAGGAAACGGAGGAGAGACCCAGTACTTC	CASSVGNGGETQYF
TRBV4-3	NA	NA	TRBJ1-2	TGCGCCAGCAGCCAAGATAGCGGGTCCCCCCGCTATGGCTACACCTTC	CASSQDSGSPRYGYTF
TRBV7-2	NA	NA	TRBJ1-1	TGTGCCAGCAGCCTCACAGGGCCCACTGAAGCTTTCTTT	CASSLTGPTEAFF
TRBV7-3	NA	TRBD2	TRBJ2-2	TGTGCCAGCAGCGTATCAGCGGGGGCCGCCACCGGGGAGCTGTTTTTT	CASSVSAGAATGELFF
TRBV5-8	NA	TRBD1	TRBJ2-1	TGTGCCAGCAGCTTTCGGGCTGGGACAGGGGGGATCAATGAGCAGTTCTTC	CASSFRAGTGGINEQFF
TRBV7-3	few	TRBD2	TRBJ2-1	TGTGCCAGCAGCTTAGGGACTAGCGGGGGTTCTGAGCAGTTCTTC	CASSLGTSGGSEQFF
TRBV5-1	NA	NA	TRBJ2-1	TGCGCCAGCAGCCAACCCTCGGACAACCTCTCCTACAATGAGCAGTTCTTC	CASSQPSDNLSYNEQFF
TRBV19	NA	TRBD1	TRBJ1-4	TGTGCCAGTAGTAGGGGACAGGGATGGGAAAAACTGTTTTTT	CASSRGQGWEKLFF
TRBV5-1	NA	TRBD2	TRBJ2-3	TGCGCCAGCAGCTTTCTGGGAGGGCGAGGCACAGATACGCAGTATTTT	CASSFLGGRGTDTQYF
TRBV29-1	NA	NA	TRBJ2-3	TGCAGCGCAACGGGGAATCCTAGCACAGATACGCAGTATTTT	CSATGNPSTDTQYF
TRBV19	NA	TRBD2	TRBJ2-1	TGTGCCAGTAGTACCGGGACTAGCGGGGGGTATGCGGTTTTTAATGAGCAGTTCTTC	CASSTGTSGGYAVFNEQFF
TRBV6-2/TRBV6-3	NA	TRBD1	TRBJ1-4	TGTGCCAGCAGTTATGCAACAGGGGGATCGAGGAAACTGTTTTTT	CASSYATGGSRKLFF
TRBV7-3	NA	NA	TRBJ1-2	TGTGCCAGCAGCTCGGGACCGATGCCTAACTATGGCTACACCTTC	CASSSGPMPNYGYTF
TRBV3-1/TRBV3-2	NA	NA	TRBJ2-2	TGTGCCAGCAGCAACATAGCCGGGGAGCTGTTTTTT	CASSNIAGELFF
TRBV27	NA	NA	TRBJ2-3	TGTGCCAGCAGTTATAGGTGGGGGTTCGATACGCAGTATTTT	CASSYRWGFDTQYF
TRBV11-2	NA	NA	TRBJ2-3	TGTGCCAGCAGCTTACAACACCCAACGCAGTATTTT	CASSLQHPTQYF
TRBV2	few	NA	TRBJ2-4	TGTGCCAGCAGTGAAGACGGGGGAACCAAAAACATTCAGTACTTC	CASSEDGGTKNIQYF
TRBV27	NA	TRBD1	TRBJ1-2	TGTGCCAGCAGACCGCCCACAGGGGGGATTCCCTACACCTTC	CASRPPTGGIPYTF
TRBV30	NA	TRBD2	TRBJ2-5	TGTGCCTGGAGTGCCGCTCGAGGGACTAGGGAGACCCAGTACTTC	CAWSAARGTRETQYF
TRBV21-1	NA	NA	TRBJ2-3	TGTGCCAGCAGCAAAGGGCCAGATACGCAGTATTTT	CASSKGPDTQYF
TRBV28	NA	NA	TRBJ2-1	TGTGCCAGCGGAGGTAATTACAATGAGCAGTTCTTC	CASGGNYNEQFF
TRBV2	NA	NA	TRBJ1-5	TGTGCCAGCATCAGGGATAGCAATCAGCCCCAGCATTTT	CASIRDSNQPQHF
TRBV7-3	once	NA	TRBJ1-1	TGTGCCAGCAGCCTCTATAACACTGAAGCTTTCTTT	CASSLYNTEAFF
TRBV5-1	NA	TRBD1	TRBJ2-3	TGCGCCAGCAGCTTGTCAGGGGGCGCAGATACGCAGTATTTT	CASSLSGGADTQYF
TRBV4-1	few	TRBD1	TRBJ1-3	TGCGCCAGCAGCACGACAGGGGGCCCTTCTGGAAACACCATATATTTT	CASSTTGGPSGNTIYF
TRBV20-1	NA	NA	TRBJ2-5	TGCAGTGCTAGTTCGGGACATTCGATAGAAGAGACCCAGTACTTC	CSASSGHSIEETQYF
TRBV5-1	NA	NA	TRBJ2-5	TGCGCCAGCTACTCCGGCAGGGGAGGTGAGTGGACCCAGTACTTC	CASYSGRGGEWTQYF
TRBV20-1	NA	NA	TRBJ2-1	TGCAGTGCACCCGACGGGGATGAGCAGTTCTTC	CSAPDGDEQFF
TRBV24-1	NA	TRBD2	TRBJ2-2	TGTGCCACCAGACCTAACGGGGGGTCCGGGGAGCTGTTTTTT	CATRPNGGSGELFF
TRBV7-2	few	TRBD1	TRBJ1-2	TGTGCCAGCAGACGGACAGGTCCAGCGGGCTACACCTTC	CASRRTGPAGYTF
TRBV29-1	few	NA	TRBJ2-3	TGCAGCGTCGATACAGGTTACGGCACAGATACGCAGTATTTT	CSVDTGYGTDTQYF
TRBV12-5	once	NA	TRBJ2-2	TGTGCTAGTGGTTCGGGGGCCCAGAACACCGGGGAGCTGTTTTTT	CASGSGAQNTGELFF
TRBV2	once	NA	TRBJ2-5	TGTGCCAGCAGAGGGAGGACAGCGCAAGAGACCCAGTACTTC	CASRGRTAQETQYF
TRBV6-2/TRBV6-3	NA	TRBD2	TRBJ2-1	TGTGCCAGCAGTATGACGGGGGGGAATGAGCAGTTCTTC	CASSMTGGNEQFF
TRBV19	NA	TRBD1	TRBJ2-3	TGTGCCACCACGGACAGGGCCACAGATACGCAGTATTTT	CATTDRATDTQYF
TRBV19	NA	NA	TRBJ2-5	TGTGCCAGTAGTATAGTAGGGGGTCAAGAGACCCAGTACTTC	CASSIVGGQETQYF
TRBV19	few	NA	TRBJ2-3	TGTGCCAGTAGGCTAGCTAGCACAGATACGCAGTATTTT	CASRLASTDTQYF
TRBV5-1	NA	NA	TRBJ1-6	TGCGCCAGCAGCTTGCAGGGTTCCGGCGGTGACGGGTCACCCCTCCACTTT	CASSLQGSGGDGSPLHF
TRBV28	NA	NA	TRBJ2-1	TGTGCCAGCTGGAGAGAGGGTGAGCAGTTCTTC	CASWREGEQFF
TRBV6-5	few	NA	TRBJ1-6	TGTGCCAGCGGCACGACCTATAATTCACCCCTCCACTTT	CASGTTYNSPLHF
TRBV19	few	TRBD1	TRBJ1-3	TGTGCCAGCAAGAGCCCCGGGACAGGGGGAAGAAACACCATATATTTT	CASKSPGTGGRNTIYF